The sequence of this TCR beta chain was determined in a study of control samples from healthy donors and cancer patients. Produced via immunoSEQ multiplex PCR; TCRdb's table is partial and in-frame only. The sample has roughly 150,000 clones, under 95% seen once; the top ten hold roughly 6.2%. The CDR3 spans 15 residues. Germline CDR1 is MGHRA and CDR2 is YSYEKL. With 3 bases removed from V and 8 bases from J, the gap between germline ends came to 16 bases. This clone was counted once. This sequence was found in a man aged 18 to 35 in good health. The material sequenced was blood. The chain is built from TRBV4-1 and TRBJ1-4; D is possibly TRBD1 (5 bases). The CDR3 region has the DNA TGCGCCAGCAGCCAGATCGGGGGAGGTATGGAAAAACTGTTTTTT. It yields the protein CASSQIGGGMEKLFF.